Below, 21 T cell receptor beta chains from the same sample are listed, as sequenced in a study of blood T cell repertoires in COVID-19. Produced via immunoSEQ multiplex PCR; TCRdb's table is partial and in-frame only. The data hold roughly 230,000 clones, with 65% to 85% observed a single time. Specimen: peripheral blood. Receptor source: a man aged 35 to 55 with active or convalescent COVID-19.

The V and J genes are TRBV5-4 and TRBJ1-2; TRBD1 matches at 9 bases. Germline CDR1 reads SGHNT; CDR2 reads YYREEE (reference sequence). After removal of 0 bases from V and 4 bases from J, the junction contained 1 base not matched to a gene. The CDR3 is made up of 14 amino acids. CDR3 in DNA: TGTGCCAGCAGCTTGGTGGGACAGGGCTATGGCTACACCTTC. This encodes CASSLVGQGYGYTF.

The gene calls are TRBV19 and TRBJ2-2, with 9 bases identical to TRBD2. Germline assignment: CDR1 LNHDA and CDR2 SQIVND (reference sequence). The CDR3 is 15 residues long. The V segment lost 5 bases and the J segment 6 bases; nucleotides outside the gene matches: 7. In DNA, the CDR3 is TGTGCCAGTAGTTACTATGCGGGGGGGTCCGGGGAGCTGTTTTTT. It is translated as CASSYYAGGSGELFF.

The chain has TRBV12-3 or TRBV12-4 and TRBJ2-5; D is unclear. The CDR3 spans 13 residues. Trimming cost V 3 bases and J 5 bases, with 10 bases left between them. The CDR3, as DNA: TGTGCCAGCAGTTTGGAGAAGTGGGAGACCCAGTACTTC. Encoded protein: CASSLEKWETQYF.

This clone was detected only a few times. J is TRBJ1-1 and V is TRBV9; 9 bases align to TRBD1. Germline loops: CDR1 SGDLS, CDR2 YYNGEE. Trimming at V came to 4 bases and at J to 6 bases, leaving 7 bases not matched to a gene. The length of the CDR3 is 14 residues. In DNA, the CDR3 is TGTGCCAGCAGCCCTCCGGGACAGGGCGCTGAAGCTTTCTTT. Its translation: CASSPPGQGAEAFF.

The chain links TRBV6-5 to TRBJ2-1, with TRBD2 identical over 7 bases. The germline V gene has CDR1 MNHEY and CDR2 SVGAGI. The ends lost 5 bases at V and 1 base at J; junction bases unmatched: 5. The CDR3 extends over 15 amino acids. CDR3 protein: CASSRAGKSYNEQFF. The CDR3 DNA follows: TGTGCCAGCAGTCGAGCGGGAAAATCCTACAATGAGCAGTTCTTC.

The chain employs TRBV5-1 and TRBJ1-1, with TRBD1 identical over 11 bases. J lost 0 bases, V lost 4 bases, and 8 bases had no gene match. This CDR3 comprises 17 residues. The V gene's germline CDR1 is SGHRS and CDR2 YFSETQ. The CDR3 DNA follows: TGCGCCAGCAGCCCCGGGACAGGGGGTTTGATGAACACTGAAGCTTTCTTT. Residues: CASSPGTGGLMNTEAFF.

This clone was detected a few times. This sequence joins TRBV9 and TRBJ1-1; 7 bases map to TRBD1. Germline CDR1 reads SGDLS; CDR2 reads YYNGEE. The CDR3 covers 14 residues. J gave up 1 base and V 2 bases, and 2 bases lay outside the gene matches. This CDR3 reads CASSVGTANTEAFF. CDR3 DNA: TGTGCCAGCAGCGTTGGGACAGCGAACACTGAAGCTTTCTTT.

The J gene is TRBJ2-5, the V gene TRBV29-1, with TRBD2 matching over 10 bases. CDR1 and CDR2 (germline): SQVTM, ANQGSEA. With V trimmed by 7 bases and J by 4 bases, 6 bases remained unmatched. This CDR3 region has 13 residues. The CDR3 protein is CSAQGLAVETQYF. The CDR3 DNA is TGCAGCGCCCAAGGACTAGCGGTAGAGACCCAGTACTTC.

This sequence joins TRBV6-5 and TRBJ1-2; 8 bases align to TRBD1. The CDR3 spans 12 residues. Germline CDR1 MNHEY, CDR2 SVGAGI. V dropped 8 bases and J dropped 9; count of bases not matched to a gene: 8. This CDR3 is CASQDRAYSYTF. The CDR3, as DNA: TGTGCCAGCCAGGACAGGGCTTATAGCTACACCTTC.

Concerning this clone itself: Other DNA sequences from this sample encode an identical CDR3 as well. As DNA, the CDR3 is TGCGCCAGCAGCTTGGATACTAGCGGCACCTACGAGCAGTACTTC. Amino acids: CASSLDTSGTYEQYF. This chain joins TRBV5-1 and TRBJ2-7; TRBD2 matches 8 bases. CDR3 size: 15 residues. Germline V gene sequence: CDR1 SGHRS, CDR2 YFSETQ. J was trimmed by 2 bases and V by 0 bases; bases with no gene match: 4.

This clone was seen only once. This chain joins TRBV30 and TRBJ1-6; the match to TRBD1 covers 7 bases. Germline CDR1 reads GTSNPN; CDR2 reads SVGIG (reference sequence). The CDR3 runs 13 residues. With 5 bases clipped from V and 7 bases from J, the junction kept 5 bases outside the gene matches. The CDR3 is CAWAGTENSPLHF. The CDR3 DNA follows: TGTGCCTGGGCTGGGACAGAAAATTCACCCCTCCACTTT.

The chain links TRBV2 to TRBJ1-5, with no clear D. The CDR3 totals 14 residues. The germline gives CDR1 SNHLY, CDR2 FYNNEI. Deletions cut 6 bases from V and 9 bases from J, with 18 bases between. In DNA, the CDR3 is TGTGCCAGCAGGGCGGATGGAGGCCGAGGGCCCCAGCATTTT. As protein: CASRADGGRGPQHF.

This clone was counted only a few times. This rearrangement joins TRBV7-2 to TRBJ1-5; 8 nucleotides agree with TRBD1. Per the germline V gene, CDR1 is SGHTA and CDR2 is FQGNSA. V lost 5 bases, J lost 7 bases, and 4 bases stayed unmatched. This CDR3 spans 13 amino acids. CDR3 residues: CASSPDRAQPQHF. DNA of the CDR3: TGTGCCAGCAGCCCGGACAGGGCGCAGCCCCAGCATTTT.

The V call is TRBV5-1, the J call TRBJ1-2; 8 positions match TRBD1. Germline trimming cut 4 bases from V and 4 bases from J; bases unmatched to any gene: 3. This CDR3 is built from 13 residues. Germline V gene data show CDR1 as SGHRS and CDR2 as YFSETQ. In DNA, the CDR3 is TGCGCCAGCAGCGACGGACAGGGCTATGGCTACACCTTC. Its protein is CASSDGQGYGYTF.

The rearrangement joins TRBV19 to TRBJ2-2, with 8 nucleotides matching TRBD2. V dropped 5 bases and J dropped 8; count of bases not matched to a gene: 10. The CDR3 consists of 15 residues. CDR1 and CDR2 (germline): LNHDA, SQIVND (reference sequence). The CDR3 sequence: CASSFSGTLYGELFF. DNA for the CDR3: TGTGCCAGTAGTTTTAGCGGGACCCTATATGGGGAGCTGTTTTTT.

This sequence joins TRBV6-6 and TRBJ2-1, with 9 nucleotides matching TRBD1. The V gene's germline CDR1 is MNHNY and CDR2 SVGAGI (reference sequence). J was trimmed by 7 bases and V by 5 bases; bases with no gene match: 12. CDR3 length: 16 amino acids. The CDR3 sequence is CASSLPPPGTGNEQFF. The CDR3 DNA is TGTGCCAGCAGTCTCCCGCCCCCCGGGACAGGGAATGAGCAGTTCTTC.

V and J are TRBV30 and TRBJ2-7; D perhaps matches TRBD2 (6 bases). Per the germline V gene, CDR1 is GTSNPN and CDR2 is SVGIG (reference sequence). The CDR3 length is 13 residues. With 7 bases removed from V and 0 bases from J, the gap between germline ends came to 13 bases. This chain's CDR3 is CASAAGISYEQYF. CDR3 bases: TGTGCCTCCGCCGCGGGAATCTCCTACGAGCAGTACTTC.

V gene TRBV19 combines with J gene TRBJ1-6, with no clear D. Germline CDR1 LNHDA, CDR2 SQIVND (reference sequence). CDR3 length: 12 residues. Trimming left V 4 bases short and J 5 bases short, with 3 bases between. The CDR3 sequence: CASSTNNSPLHF. CDR3 DNA: TGTGCCAGTAGTACAAATAATTCACCCCTCCACTTT.

CDR3 sequence (DNA): TGTGCCAGCAGCGCGCAGGGACAGGGTAATGAAAAACTGTTTTTT. Translation: CASSAQGQGNEKLFF. The genes are TRBV9 and TRBJ1-4, with 9 bases fitting TRBD1. The V segment lost 3 bases and the J segment 4 bases; nucleotides outside the gene matches: 4. Germline lookup yields CDR1 SGDLS and CDR2 YYNGEE. The CDR3 is made up of 15 amino acids.

This sequence joins TRBV11-2 and TRBJ1-2, with D unclear. Trimming stripped 1 base from V and 0 bases from J, with 6 bases between. This CDR3 has 14 amino acids. Germline V gives CDR1 SGHAT, CDR2 FQNNGV. The CDR3 DNA reads as TGTGCCAGCAGCTTAGGGCAGTCTAACTATGGCTACACCTTC. Translation gives CASSLGQSNYGYTF.

The chain uses TRBV9 and TRBJ1-2, with 9 bases lining up with TRBD1. From germline, CDR1 is SGDLS and CDR2 YYNGEE. There are 15 residues in the CDR3. V shed 4 bases and J 8 bases; nucleotides not matched to a gene: 12. The CDR3, as DNA: TGTGCCAGCAGCACCGGGGGTAACAGGGGGCACGGCTACACCTTC. It is translated as CASSTGGNRGHGYTF.